The 25 T cell receptor beta chains listed next were all sequenced from one sample in a study of T-cell reconstitution after alpha-beta-depleted transplantation in children. Unique molecular identifiers tagged the TCRbeta library. TCRdb redid the calling of the PCR reads with MiXCR, one entry per CDR3 protein. This sample has around 380,000 distinct CDR3 sequences, with roughly 10% found just once. The source was PBMCs from the stem cell graft donor, collected from the stem cell graft. Source of these receptors: a human donor who donated a stem cell graft to a child with acute myeloid leukemia.

V is TRBV5-1 and J is TRBJ2-2, with TRBD2 matching over 15 bases. CDR1 is SGHRS, CDR2 YFSETQ, per germline. This CDR3 is built from 18 residues. The V gene end was trimmed by 6 bases and the J gene end by 5 bases; junction bases not matched to a gene: 11. CDR3 amino acids: CASTSGLAGGPRTGELFF. Written as DNA, the CDR3 is TGCGCCAGCACCTCAGGACTAGCGGGAGGGCCAAGGACCGGGGAGCTGTTTTTT.

This clonotype has just a few counts. This sequence joins TRBV3-1 and TRBJ2-7, with TRBD2 matching over 7 bases. The trim removed 3 bases at V and 6 bases at J, leaving 11 bases unmatched. Germline V gives CDR1 LGHDT, CDR2 YNNKEL (reference sequence). This CDR3 region has 15 residues. In DNA form, the CDR3 reads TGTGCCAGCAGCCAGGGGGGGTCGTTGGTTCTCGAGCAGTACGTC. This translates into CASSQGGSLVLEQYV.

This clonotype was picked up many times. The chain links TRBV28 to TRBJ2-1; 7 nucleotides match TRBD1. J lost 7 bases, V lost 6 bases, and 6 bases had no gene match. The CDR3 totals 13 residues. The V gene's germline CDR1 is MDHEN and CDR2 SYDVKM. CDR3 region: CASSLTQGNEQFF. Here the CDR3 DNA reads TGTGCCAGCAGCCTCACACAGGGGAATGAGCAGTTCTTC.

This clonotype has at least ten counts. The J gene is TRBJ1-5, the V gene TRBV10-3, with 8 bases aligning to TRBD1. The CDR3 extends over 14 amino acids. The V segment lost 6 bases and the J segment 3 bases; nucleotides outside the gene matches: 4. CDR1 and CDR2 (germline): ENHRY, SYGVKD. The CDR3 coding sequence is TGTGCCATCAGCCCGGACAGGGTCAATCAGCCCCAGCATTTT. Its translation: CAISPDRVNQPQHF.

The chain uses TRBV6-2 or TRBV6-3 and TRBJ2-5; D remains unclear. The CDR3 runs 12 residues. The germline V and J ends were trimmed by 0 bases and 4 bases, with 3 bases remaining between them. The germline V gene encodes CDR1 MNHEY and CDR2 SVGEGT. The CDR3 region has the DNA TGTGCCAGCAGTTACTCGACAGAGACCCAGTACTTC. It codes for CASSYSTETQYF.

The chain has TRBV30 and TRBJ2-6; D unclear. The V gene lost 3 bases and the J gene lost 4 bases, with 16 bases spanning the gap. Germline CDR1 GTSNPN, CDR2 SVGIG (reference sequence). This CDR3 spans 16 amino acids. The CDR3 loop reads CAWSGSWVLGANVLTF. The CDR3 region has the DNA TGTGCCTGGAGCGGGTCCTGGGTTCTGGGGGCCAACGTCCTGACTTTC. Full variable domain (remainder filled in from reference TRBV30 and TRBJ2-6): SQTIHQWPATLVQPVGSPLSLECTVEGTSNPNLYWYRQAAGRGLQLLFYSVGIGQISSEVPQNLSASRPQDRQFILSSKKLLLSDSGFYLCAWSGSWVLGANVLTFGAGSRLTVL.

This clonotype was picked up many times. The CDR3: CASSEGGETQYF. CDR3 bases: TGTGCCAGCAGTGAAGGTGGGGAGACCCAGTACTTC. The chain uses TRBV2 and TRBJ2-5; D gene uncertain. The V end lost 1 base, the J end lost 5 bases, and 5 bases lay between the germline ends. From germline, CDR1 is SNHLY and CDR2 FYNNEI. The CDR3 has 12 residues.

This chain links TRBV5-6 with TRBJ2-1, with D perhaps matching TRBD1 (6 bases). The CDR3 sequence is 16 residues long. Between the trimmed V and J ends, which lost 1 base and 3 bases, there was a span of 14 bases. CDR1 is SGHDT, CDR2 YYEEEE, per germline. CDR3 amino acids: CASSLSGEGGYNEQFF. The CDR3, as DNA: TGTGCCAGCAGCTTGAGTGGGGAAGGGGGCTACAATGAGCAGTTCTTC.

This clonotype was observed at least ten times. CDR3 residues: CASSGGSSTDTQYF. The CDR3 DNA is TGTGCCAGCAGTGGAGGTTCTAGCACAGATACGCAGTATTTT. The gene calls are TRBV25-1 and TRBJ2-3; D not certain. The CDR3 contains 14 residues. V lost 4 bases and J lost 0, with 8 bases in between. CDR1 and CDR2 (germline): MGHDK, SYGVNS.

V and J are TRBV2 and TRBJ2-3; D remains unclear. This CDR3 region has 14 residues. V lost 0 bases and J lost 7, with 11 bases in between. The germline V gene encodes CDR1 SNHLY and CDR2 FYNNEI. In DNA, the CDR3 is TGTGCCAGCAGTGAAGCGCAAAGCAGCCATACGCAGTATTTT. Residues: CASSEAQSSHTQYF.

The gene calls are TRBV6-5 and TRBJ1-2; the D gene is possibly TRBD1 (5 bases). CDR1 and CDR2 from the germline V gene are MNHEY and SVGAGI. V gave up 0 bases and J gave up 4 bases, with 9 bases separating them. CDR3 size: 14 residues. CDR3 protein: CASSYSGVLYGYTF. DNA for the CDR3: TGTGCCAGCAGTTACTCAGGGGTCCTCTATGGCTACACCTTC.

The chain has TRBV4-2 and TRBJ1-2, with D possibly being TRBD1 (5 bases). CDR3 length: 15 residues. Germline CDR1 is LGHNA and CDR2 is YNFKEQ. V was clipped by 0 bases and J by 2 bases, with 10 bases between them. The CDR3 reads CASSQDNGANYGYTF. CDR3 bases: TGTGCCAGCAGCCAAGATAATGGGGCGAACTATGGCTACACCTTC.

The rearrangement uses TRBV7-2 and TRBJ2-5; unclear D gene. Germline-derived CDR1 and CDR2 are SGHTA and FQGNSA. The CDR3 runs to 14 residues. The V end lost 1 base, the J end lost 5 bases, and 11 bases lay between the germline ends. The CDR3 region is CASSLDGISETQYF. In nucleotides, the CDR3 is TGTGCCAGCAGCTTAGATGGGATTTCGGAGACCCAGTACTTC.

A few counts support this clonotype. The V gene is TRBV3-1, the J gene TRBJ2-1; 8 bases line up with TRBD2. Germline V lookup: CDR1 LGHDT, CDR2 YNNKEL (reference sequence). The trim removed 2 bases at V and 6 bases at J, leaving 6 bases unmatched. The CDR3 sequence is 15 residues long. CDR3 loop: CASSQWLAGVNEQFF. Here the CDR3 DNA reads TGTGCCAGCAGCCAATGGCTAGCGGGTGTCAATGAGCAGTTCTTC.

This clonotype was picked up a small number of times. V is TRBV7-2 and J is TRBJ2-1; D unresolved. Trimming removed 2 bases from V and 9 bases from J, with 14 bases in between. The CDR3 extends over 14 amino acids. Germline assignment: CDR1 SGHTA and CDR2 FQGNSA. CDR3 nucleotide sequence: TGTGCCAGCAGCTTACTAGGACGGTCAGGTGAGCAGTTCTTC. Its translation: CASSLLGRSGEQFF.

The V gene is TRBV20-1, the J gene TRBJ1-5, with D hard to call. V gave up 1 base and J gave up 7 bases, with 11 bases separating them. CDR3 size: 13 residues. CDR1 and CDR2 from the germline V gene are DFQATT and SNEGSKA (reference sequence). The CDR3 sequence is CSARVGNKQPQHF. CDR3 nucleotide sequence: TGCAGTGCTAGAGTAGGGAACAAGCAGCCCCAGCATTTT.

This clonotype was detected many times. The J gene is TRBJ1-2, the V gene TRBV4-1; 9 nucleotides line up with TRBD1. Germline assignment: CDR1 MGHRA and CDR2 YSYEKL. The CDR3 is 17 amino acids. J lost 5 bases, V lost 0 bases, and 10 bases had no gene match. The CDR3 region is CASSQESGQGMYYGYTF. DNA for the CDR3: TGCGCCAGCAGCCAAGAGTCCGGACAGGGGATGTATTATGGCTACACCTTC.

In its sample, this clonotype was seen a few times. V and J are TRBV12-3 or TRBV12-4 and TRBJ1-2, with 7 bases matching TRBD1. Germline trimming cut 6 bases from V and 8 bases from J; bases unmatched to any gene: 9. The CDR3 consists of 13 residues. The CDR3 protein is CASSRDRVKGYTF. CDR3 in DNA: TGTGCCAGCAGCCGTGACAGGGTGAAGGGCTACACCTTC.

This clonotype was seen many times. The rearrangement links TRBV10-3 to TRBJ2-1; D is possibly TRBD2 (6 bases). V lost 10 bases, J lost 6 bases, and 13 bases lay in between. Germline values: CDR1 ENHRY, CDR2 SYGVKD. The CDR3 has 12 amino acids. CDR3 nucleotides: TGTGCCACCCGGTTTAGCGGCAATGAGCAGTTCTTC. Protein: CATRFSGNEQFF.

CDR3 protein: CASMGGGNEQFF. CDR3 sequence (DNA): TGTGCCAGCATGGGGGGAGGAAATGAGCAGTTCTTC. The chain uses TRBV2 and TRBJ2-1; weak D call: TRBD2 (6 bases). Germline CDR1 and CDR2: SNHLY and FYNNEI. V shed 7 bases and J shed 7 bases, with 11 bases lying between them. CDR3 length: 12 amino acids.

This clonotype was seen at least ten times. V usage is TRBV20-1 and J usage is TRBJ1-1; TRBD1 is a possible D gene (5 bases). The CDR3 spans 15 residues. The germline CDR1 and CDR2 sequences are DFQATT and SNEGSKA (reference sequence). Trimming removed 0 bases from V and 1 base from J, with 12 bases in between. CDR3 protein: CSARDLTVGNTEAFF. As DNA, the CDR3 is TGCAGTGCTAGAGATCTGACAGTGGGGAACACTGAAGCTTTCTTT.

This clonotype came up many times. The chain carries TRBV5-1 and TRBJ2-7; no firm D call. Trimming removed 0 bases at V and 0 bases at J, with 10 bases between. The CDR3 is made up of 15 amino acids. The germline V gene has CDR1 SGHRS and CDR2 YFSETQ. CDR3: CASSLEAHSSYEQYF. The CDR3 DNA reads as TGCGCCAGCAGCTTGGAGGCACATTCCTCCTACGAGCAGTACTTC.

This clonotype turned up a few times. V gene TRBV3-1 combines with J gene TRBJ2-1; D is perhaps TRBD2 (6 bases). The length of the CDR3 is 13 residues. Per germline, CDR1 LGHDT and CDR2 YNNKEL (reference sequence). V shed 0 bases and J shed 12 bases, with 12 bases lying between them. CDR3 amino acids: CASSQDVGLAQFF. Here the CDR3 DNA reads TGTGCCAGCAGCCAAGACGTGGGACTCGCGCAGTTCTTC.

The rearrangement joins TRBV12-3 or TRBV12-4 to TRBJ2-5; D is undetermined. The CDR3 loop spans 14 amino acids. V was clipped by 5 bases and J by 3 bases, with 13 bases between them. CDR3 nucleotide sequence: TGTGCCAGCAGTCTCGATAGCCCCGAAGAGACCCAGTACTTC. Its translation: CASSLDSPEETQYF.

This clonotype was recorded a few times. The V gene is TRBV20-1, the J gene TRBJ2-1; 9 nucleotides agree with TRBD2. Germline V CDR1 and CDR2: DFQATT, SNEGSKA (reference sequence). The junction had 7 bases not matched to a gene; V was cut back by 5 bases and J by 5 bases. The CDR3 contains 14 residues. The DNA for the CDR3 is TGCAGTGCTTATAGCGGGAGTCAGGACAATGAGCAGTTCTTC. Translating gives CSAYSGSQDNEQFF.